This passage covers 20 T cell receptor beta chains from one sample sequenced in a study of CXCR3-negative and CXCR3-positive naive CD8 T cells. The TRB libraries of cDNA were built by UMI-labeled 5' RACE. Each CDR3 protein gets one entry in TCRdb, which reprocessed the 5' RACE reads and gives no DNA. This sample's table has over 100,000 distinct CDR3 sequences. The sample comprised naive CXCR3- CD8+ T cells from blood. Subset here: CD45RO-CCR7+CD27+CD95- naive CD8+ T cells lacking CXCR3 (TNR3-). These receptors came from a human donor in good health. Some clones in this sample may be carry-over from other donors' samples.

This sequence joins TRBV14 and TRBJ2-2; TCRdb outputs TRBD2, but without DNA this stays unchecked. Germline V gene sequence: CDR1 SGHDN, CDR2 FVKESK. The CDR3 extends over 16 amino acids. The CDR3 here is CASSVAGVRVAGELFF.

The V call is TRBV7-2, the J call TRBJ1-2. The V gene's germline CDR1 is SGHTA and CDR2 FQGNSA. This CDR3 has 16 amino acids. The CDR3 loop reads CASSLDPQVPDYGYTF.

The chain employs TRBV5-1 and TRBJ1-5. Germline assignment: CDR1 SGHRS and CDR2 YFSETQ. The CDR3 covers 15 residues. This chain's CDR3 is CASSLASGSNQPQHF.

The chain joins TRBV15 to TRBJ2-1; TCRdb lists TRBD1, though no DNA is available to test this call. The CDR3 consists of 16 residues. Germline lookup yields CDR1 LNHNV and CDR2 YYDKDF (reference sequence). This CDR3 is CATSRFRDRPPNEQFF.

This rearrangement joins TRBV15 to TRBJ2-7; the D gene TCRdb calls, TRBD2, cannot be checked with no DNA. CDR3 length equals 15 residues. Germline-derived CDR1 and CDR2 are LNHNV and YYDKDF (reference sequence). The CDR3 sequence is CATSRDSWETYEQYF.

The chain uses TRBV21-1 and TRBJ2-1; TCRdb calls TRBD1, which cannot be checked without DNA. TRBV21-1 is a pseudogene. There are 17 residues in the CDR3. The CDR3 loop is CASRRQGFPSSYNEQFF.

This chain uses TRBV29-1 with TRBJ2-7; TCRdb gives TRBD1 as the D gene, but with no DNA this cannot be confirmed. CDR1 and CDR2 from the germline V gene are SQVTM and ANQGSEA. The length of the CDR3 is 15 residues. CDR3 amino acids: CSVVKTGTGNYEQYF.

The V gene is TRBV4-3, the J gene TRBJ2-3; the TRBD2 assignment by TCRdb is unverifiable without DNA. This CDR3 comprises 16 residues. Germline CDR1 LGHNA, CDR2 YSLEER. CDR3 protein: CASSQGTSTSTDTQYF.

The V call is TRBV10-1, the J call TRBJ2-7; the TRBD1 assignment by TCRdb is unverifiable without DNA. The CDR3 has 17 residues. CDR1 is WNHNN, CDR2 SYGVQD, per germline (reference sequence). The CDR3 reads CASRPGTRTNFFYEQYF.

CDR3 sequence reads: CASSPGAANTEAFF. V is TRBV5-1 and J is TRBJ1-1; without DNA, the TCRdb call of TRBD1 cannot be checked. This CDR3 region has 14 residues. The germline V gene encodes CDR1 SGHRS and CDR2 YFSETQ.

Here the CDR3 reads CASSSLSGIAEMYNEQFF. The genes are TRBV5-1 and TRBJ2-1; no DNA is available, so the TRBD2 call from TCRdb remains unchecked. The CDR3 extends over 18 amino acids. Germline CDR1 is SGHRS and CDR2 is YFSETQ.

The V and J genes are TRBV12-3 or TRBV12-4 and TRBJ2-7; checking the TCRdb D call of TRBD2 is not possible without DNA. This CDR3 has 16 amino acids. CDR3 protein: CASSLEGSGGSYEQYF.

The rearrangement uses TRBV5-1 and TRBJ2-7; TCRdb gives TRBD1 as the D gene, but with no DNA this cannot be confirmed. This CDR3 spans 16 amino acids. Germline lookup yields CDR1 SGHRS and CDR2 YFSETQ. The CDR3: CASSTFPGQGTYEQYF.

J is TRBJ2-7 and V is TRBV9; TCRdb's D gene call, TRBD1, goes unchecked for lack of DNA. The CDR3 runs to 14 residues. Germline assignment: CDR1 SGDLS and CDR2 YYNGEE. The chain's CDR3 is CASSVALGADEQYF.

The chain employs TRBV12-3 or TRBV12-4 and TRBJ1-1. The CDR3 is 14 amino acids. CDR3 in amino acids: CASSFATTNTEAFF.

This chain uses TRBV12-3 or TRBV12-4 with TRBJ2-3. The CDR3 length is 14 residues. CDR3 protein: CASRLAGVTDTQYF.

The V and J genes are TRBV18 and TRBJ1-1; checking the TCRdb D call of TRBD1 is not possible without DNA. The CDR3 is 14 residues long. CDR1 and CDR2 (germline): KGHSH, LQKENI. The CDR3 reads CASSPPPGNTEAFF.

This rearrangement joins TRBV7-9 to TRBJ1-3; the TRBD1 assignment by TCRdb is unverifiable without DNA. Per germline, CDR1 SEHNR and CDR2 FQNEAQ (reference sequence). The CDR3 loop spans 18 amino acids. The CDR3 reads CASSLGAGGSNSGNTIYF. Complete variable domain (other parts from reference TRBV7-9 and TRBJ1-3): DTGVSQNPRHKITKRGQNVTFRCDPISEHNRLYWYRQTLGQGPEFLTYFQNEAQLEKSRLLSDRFSAERPKGSFSTLEIQRTEQGDSAMYLCASSLGAGGSNSGNTIYFGEGSWLTVV.

The chain uses TRBV25-1 and TRBJ2-7; without DNA, the TCRdb call of TRBD1 cannot be checked. The CDR3 is made up of 14 amino acids. CDR1 and CDR2 from the germline V gene are MGHDK and SYGVNS. The chain's CDR3 is CASVGDRFPYEQYF.

The V and J genes are TRBV28 and TRBJ2-7; TCRdb names TRBD1, which stays unverified in the absence of DNA. The CDR3 totals 15 residues. In germline, CDR1 is MDHEN, CDR2 SYDVKM. CDR3 protein: CASSLTGTVGYEQYF.